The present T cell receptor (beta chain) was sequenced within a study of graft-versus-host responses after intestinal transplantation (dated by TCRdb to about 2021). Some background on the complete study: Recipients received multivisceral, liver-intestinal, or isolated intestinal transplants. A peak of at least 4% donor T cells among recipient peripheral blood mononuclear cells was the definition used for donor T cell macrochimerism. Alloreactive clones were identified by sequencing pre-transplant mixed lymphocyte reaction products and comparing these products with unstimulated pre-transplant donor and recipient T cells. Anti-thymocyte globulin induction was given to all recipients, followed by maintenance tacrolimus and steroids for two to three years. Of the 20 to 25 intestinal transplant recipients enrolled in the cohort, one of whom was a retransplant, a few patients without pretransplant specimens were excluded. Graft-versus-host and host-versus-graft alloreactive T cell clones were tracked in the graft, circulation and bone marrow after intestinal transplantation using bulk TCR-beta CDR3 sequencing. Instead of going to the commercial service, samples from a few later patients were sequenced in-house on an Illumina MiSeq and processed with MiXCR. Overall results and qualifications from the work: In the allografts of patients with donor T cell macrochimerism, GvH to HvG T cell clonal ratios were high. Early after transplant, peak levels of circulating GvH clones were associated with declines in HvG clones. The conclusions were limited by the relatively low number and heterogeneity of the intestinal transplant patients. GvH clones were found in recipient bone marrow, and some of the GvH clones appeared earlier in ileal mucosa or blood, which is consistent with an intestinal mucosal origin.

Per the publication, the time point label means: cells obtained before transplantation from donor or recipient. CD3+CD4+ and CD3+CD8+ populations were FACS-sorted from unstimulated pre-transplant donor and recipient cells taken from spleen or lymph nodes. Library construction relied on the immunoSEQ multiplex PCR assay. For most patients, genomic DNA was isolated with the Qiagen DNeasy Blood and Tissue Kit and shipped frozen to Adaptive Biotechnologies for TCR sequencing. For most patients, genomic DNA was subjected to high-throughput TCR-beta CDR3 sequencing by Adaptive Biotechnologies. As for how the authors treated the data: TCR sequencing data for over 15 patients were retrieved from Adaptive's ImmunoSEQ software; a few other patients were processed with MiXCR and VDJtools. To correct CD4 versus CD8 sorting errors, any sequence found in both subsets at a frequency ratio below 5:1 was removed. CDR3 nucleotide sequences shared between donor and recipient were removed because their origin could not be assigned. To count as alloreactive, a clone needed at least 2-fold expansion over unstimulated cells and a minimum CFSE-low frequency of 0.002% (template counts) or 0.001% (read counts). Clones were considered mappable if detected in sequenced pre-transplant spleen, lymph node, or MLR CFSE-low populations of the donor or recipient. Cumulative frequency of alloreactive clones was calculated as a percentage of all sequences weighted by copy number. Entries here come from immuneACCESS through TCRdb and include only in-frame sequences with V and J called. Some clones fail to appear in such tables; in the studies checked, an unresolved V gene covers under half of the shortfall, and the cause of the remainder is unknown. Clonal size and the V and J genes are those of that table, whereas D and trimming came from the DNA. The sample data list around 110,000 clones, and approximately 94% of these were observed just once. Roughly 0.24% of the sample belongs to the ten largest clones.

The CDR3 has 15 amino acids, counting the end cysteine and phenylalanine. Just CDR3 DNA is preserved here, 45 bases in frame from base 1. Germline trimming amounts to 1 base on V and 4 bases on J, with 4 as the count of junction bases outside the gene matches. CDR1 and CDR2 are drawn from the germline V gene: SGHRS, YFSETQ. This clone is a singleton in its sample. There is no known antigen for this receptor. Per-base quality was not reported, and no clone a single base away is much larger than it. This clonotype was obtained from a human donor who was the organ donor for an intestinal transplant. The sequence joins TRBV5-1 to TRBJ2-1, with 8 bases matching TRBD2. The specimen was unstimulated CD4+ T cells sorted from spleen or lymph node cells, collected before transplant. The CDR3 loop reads CASSLFGTRYNEQFF. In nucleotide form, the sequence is TGCGCCAGCAGCTTGTTTGGGACTAGATACAATGAGCAGTTCTTC.